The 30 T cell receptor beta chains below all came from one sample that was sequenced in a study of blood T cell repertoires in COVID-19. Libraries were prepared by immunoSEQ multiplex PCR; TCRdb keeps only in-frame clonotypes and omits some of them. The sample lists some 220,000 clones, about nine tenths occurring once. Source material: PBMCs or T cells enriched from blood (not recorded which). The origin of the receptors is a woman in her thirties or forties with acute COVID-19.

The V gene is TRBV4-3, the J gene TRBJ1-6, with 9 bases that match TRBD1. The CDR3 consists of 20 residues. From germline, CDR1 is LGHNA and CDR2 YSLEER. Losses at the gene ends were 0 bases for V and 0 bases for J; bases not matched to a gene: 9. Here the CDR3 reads CASSQDVTGGSSSYNSPLHF. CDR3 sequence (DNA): TGCGCCAGCAGCCAAGATGTGACAGGGGGTTCTAGCTCCTATAATTCACCCCTCCACTTT.

The CDR3 spells CASSYRLAGANTGELFF. The CDR3 DNA reads as TGTGCCAGCAGTTATCGACTAGCGGGGGCGAACACCGGGGAGCTGTTTTTT. The V call is TRBV6-2 or TRBV6-3, the J call TRBJ2-2, with 12 bases aligning to TRBD2. The CDR3 sequence is 17 residues long. Trimming cost V 3 bases and J 0 bases; bases outside gene matches: 2. The germline CDR1 and CDR2 sequences are MNHEY and SVGEGT.

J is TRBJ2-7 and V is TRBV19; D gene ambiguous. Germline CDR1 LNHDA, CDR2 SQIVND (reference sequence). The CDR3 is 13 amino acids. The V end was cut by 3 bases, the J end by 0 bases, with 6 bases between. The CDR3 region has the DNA TGTGCCAGTAGTATTCGAGACTCCTACGAGCAGTACTTC. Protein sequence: CASSIRDSYEQYF.

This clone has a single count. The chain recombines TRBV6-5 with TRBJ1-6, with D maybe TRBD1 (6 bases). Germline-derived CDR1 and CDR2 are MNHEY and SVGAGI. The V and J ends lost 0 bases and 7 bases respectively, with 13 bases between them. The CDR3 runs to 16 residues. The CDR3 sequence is CASSYSGRGGNSPLHF. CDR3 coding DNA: TGTGCCAGCAGTTACTCGGGCCGGGGGGGCAATTCACCCCTCCACTTT.

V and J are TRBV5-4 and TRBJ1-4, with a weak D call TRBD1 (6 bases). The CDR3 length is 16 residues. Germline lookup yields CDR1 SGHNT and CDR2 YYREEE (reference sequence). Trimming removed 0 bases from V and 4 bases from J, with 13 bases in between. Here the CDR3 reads CASSLASGDLNEKLFF. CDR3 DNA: TGTGCCAGCAGCTTGGCCTCAGGGGACCTTAATGAAAAACTGTTTTTT.

The CDR3 DNA follows: TGTGCCAGCAGCCTAGCAGGGGGCGGAGACACTGAAGCTTTCTTT. Translated, it gives CASSLAGGGDTEAFF. The chain uses TRBV3-1 (or the pseudogene TRBV3-2) and TRBJ1-1; 8 bases match TRBD1. Germline CDR1 reads LGHDT; CDR2 reads YNNKEL (reference sequence). This CDR3 contains 15 residues. J gave up 3 bases and V 4 bases, and 7 bases lay outside the gene matches.

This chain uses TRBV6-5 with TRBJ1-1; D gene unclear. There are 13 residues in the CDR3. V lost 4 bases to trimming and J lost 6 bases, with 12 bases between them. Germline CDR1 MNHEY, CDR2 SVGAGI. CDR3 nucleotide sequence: TGTGCCAGCAGTTCGTCGCGGCTGGCTGAAGCTTTCTTT. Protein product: CASSSSRLAEAFF.

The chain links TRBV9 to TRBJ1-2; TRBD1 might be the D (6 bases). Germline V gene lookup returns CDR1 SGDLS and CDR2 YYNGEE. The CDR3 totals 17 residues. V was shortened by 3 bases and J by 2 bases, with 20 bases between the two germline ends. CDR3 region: CASSENLAGANNYGYTF. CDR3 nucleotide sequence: TGTGCCAGCAGCGAGAACCTCGCAGGGGCCAACAACTATGGCTACACCTTC.

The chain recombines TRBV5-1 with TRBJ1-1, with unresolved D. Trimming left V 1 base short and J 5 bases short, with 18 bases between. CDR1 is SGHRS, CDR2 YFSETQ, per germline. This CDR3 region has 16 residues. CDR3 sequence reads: CASSLNPREAKTEAFF. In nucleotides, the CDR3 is TGCGCCAGCAGCTTGAATCCTCGGGAGGCGAAGACTGAAGCTTTCTTT.

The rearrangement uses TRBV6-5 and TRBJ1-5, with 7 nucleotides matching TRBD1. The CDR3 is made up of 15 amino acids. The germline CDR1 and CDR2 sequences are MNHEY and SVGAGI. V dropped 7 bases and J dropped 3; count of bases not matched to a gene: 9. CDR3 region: CASTPGGRINQPQHF. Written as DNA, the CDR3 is TGTGCCAGCACCCCAGGGGGTAGAATCAATCAGCCCCAGCATTTT.

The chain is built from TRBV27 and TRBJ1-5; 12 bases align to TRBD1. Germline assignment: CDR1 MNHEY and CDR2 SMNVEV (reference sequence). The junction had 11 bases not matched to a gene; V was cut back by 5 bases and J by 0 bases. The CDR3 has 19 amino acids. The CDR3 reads CASSLSGTGGGISNQPQHF. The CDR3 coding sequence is TGTGCCAGCAGTCTGTCCGGGACAGGGGGCGGAATTAGCAATCAGCCCCAGCATTTT.

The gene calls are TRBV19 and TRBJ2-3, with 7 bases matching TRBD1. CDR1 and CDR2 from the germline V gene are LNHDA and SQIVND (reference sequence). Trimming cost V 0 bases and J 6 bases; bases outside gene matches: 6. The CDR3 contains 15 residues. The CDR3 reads CASSIDTGQRDTQYF. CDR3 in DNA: TGTGCCAGTAGTATAGACACGGGACAGAGGGATACGCAGTATTTT.

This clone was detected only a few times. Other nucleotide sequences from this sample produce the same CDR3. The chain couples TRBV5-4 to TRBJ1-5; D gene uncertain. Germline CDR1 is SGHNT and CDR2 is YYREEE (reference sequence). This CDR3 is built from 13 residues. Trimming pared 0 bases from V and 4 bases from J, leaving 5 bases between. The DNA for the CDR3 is TGTGCCAGCAGCTTGGCGGGGAATCAGCCCCAGCATTTT. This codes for CASSLAGNQPQHF. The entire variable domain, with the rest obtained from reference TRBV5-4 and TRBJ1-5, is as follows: ETGVTQSPTHLIKTRGQQVTLRCSSQSGHNTVSWYQQALGQGPQFIFQYYREEENGRGNFPPRFSGLQFPNYSSELNVNALELDDSALYLCASSLAGNQPQHFGDGTRLSIL.

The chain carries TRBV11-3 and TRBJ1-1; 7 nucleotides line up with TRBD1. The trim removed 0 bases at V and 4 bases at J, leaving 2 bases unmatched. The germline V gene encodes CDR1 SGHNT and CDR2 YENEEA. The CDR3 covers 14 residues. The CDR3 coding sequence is TGTGCCAGCAGCTTAGAGACAGGGTCCACTGAAGCTTTCTTT. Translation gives CASSLETGSTEAFF.

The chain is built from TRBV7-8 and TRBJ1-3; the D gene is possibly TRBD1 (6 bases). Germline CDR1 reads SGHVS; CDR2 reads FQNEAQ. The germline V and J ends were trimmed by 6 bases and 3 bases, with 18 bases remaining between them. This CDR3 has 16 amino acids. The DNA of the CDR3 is TGTGCCAGCAGTTCCAGCACAGGGCATCATGGAAACACCATATATTTT. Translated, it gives CASSSSTGHHGNTIYF.

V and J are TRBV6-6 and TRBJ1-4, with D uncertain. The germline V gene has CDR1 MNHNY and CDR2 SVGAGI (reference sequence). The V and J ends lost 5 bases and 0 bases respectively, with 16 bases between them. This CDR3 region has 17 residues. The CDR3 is CASSPAREWATNEKLFF. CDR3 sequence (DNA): TGTGCCAGCAGTCCTGCGAGGGAGTGGGCAACTAATGAAAAACTGTTTTTT.

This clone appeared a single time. DNA for the CDR3: TGTGCCACCAGCAGAGATACTAGCGGGGGGGCCAGGTTCAACAATGAGCAGTTCTTC. As protein: CATSRDTSGGARFNNEQFF. The chain recombines TRBV15 with TRBJ2-1; TRBD2 aligns across 13 bases. CDR1 is LNHNV and CDR2 is YYDKDF in the germline V gene (reference sequence). Germline trimming cut 0 bases from V and 5 bases from J; bases unmatched to any gene: 10. There are 19 residues in the CDR3.

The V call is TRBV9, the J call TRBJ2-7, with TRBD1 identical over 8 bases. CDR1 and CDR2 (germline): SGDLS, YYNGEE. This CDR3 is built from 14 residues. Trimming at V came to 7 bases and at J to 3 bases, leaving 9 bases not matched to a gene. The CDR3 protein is CASSNSGTGYEQYF. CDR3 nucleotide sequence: TGTGCCAGCTCCAATTCCGGGACAGGCTACGAGCAGTACTTC.

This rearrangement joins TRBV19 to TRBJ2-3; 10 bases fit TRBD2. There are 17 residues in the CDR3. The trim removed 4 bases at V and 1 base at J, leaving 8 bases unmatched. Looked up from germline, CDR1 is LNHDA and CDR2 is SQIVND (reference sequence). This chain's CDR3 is CASSNPKRGGRTDTQYF. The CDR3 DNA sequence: TGTGCCAGTAGTAACCCGAAGCGGGGGGGACGCACAGATACGCAGTATTTT.

The CDR3 loop reads CASRRTTGPNTEAFF. The DNA for the CDR3 is TGTGCCAGCAGACGTACCACAGGGCCGAACACTGAAGCTTTCTTT. The chain combines TRBV3-1 (or the pseudogene TRBV3-2) with TRBJ1-1; weak D call: TRBD1 (6 bases). Germline V gene sequence: CDR1 LGHDT, CDR2 YNNKEL (reference sequence). V shed 6 bases and J shed 1 base, with 15 bases lying between them. This CDR3 has 15 amino acids.

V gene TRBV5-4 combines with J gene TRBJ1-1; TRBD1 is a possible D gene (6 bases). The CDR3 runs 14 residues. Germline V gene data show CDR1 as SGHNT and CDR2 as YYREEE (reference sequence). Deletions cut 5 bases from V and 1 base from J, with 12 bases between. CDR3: CASRPKTGNTEAFF. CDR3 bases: TGTGCCAGCAGACCTAAGACAGGGAACACTGAAGCTTTCTTT.

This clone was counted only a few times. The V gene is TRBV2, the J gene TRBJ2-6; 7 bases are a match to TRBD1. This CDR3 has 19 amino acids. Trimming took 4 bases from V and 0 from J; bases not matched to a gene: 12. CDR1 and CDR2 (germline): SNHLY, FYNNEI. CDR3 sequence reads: CASSGGIGRDSSGANVLTF. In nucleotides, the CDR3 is TGTGCCAGCAGTGGGGGCATAGGCAGGGACAGCTCTGGGGCCAACGTCCTGACTTTC.

The DNA for the CDR3 is TGTGCCAGCAGCTGGGGGACAGGGACGGGTTCACCCCTCCACTTT. This encodes CASSWGTGTGSPLHF. The rearrangement links TRBV5-6 to TRBJ1-6; TRBD1 agrees at 9 bases. CDR3 length equals 15 residues. V lost 3 bases, J lost 9 bases, and 7 bases stayed unmatched. Germline CDR1 is SGHDT and CDR2 is YYEEEE. The whole variable domain, remainder taken from reference TRBV5-6 and TRBJ1-6, is DAGVTQSPTHLIKTRGQQVTLRCSPKSGHDTVSWYQQALGQGPQFIFQYYEEEERQRGNFPDRFSGHQFPNYSSELNVNALLLGDSALYLCASSWGTGTGSPLHFGNGTRLTVT.

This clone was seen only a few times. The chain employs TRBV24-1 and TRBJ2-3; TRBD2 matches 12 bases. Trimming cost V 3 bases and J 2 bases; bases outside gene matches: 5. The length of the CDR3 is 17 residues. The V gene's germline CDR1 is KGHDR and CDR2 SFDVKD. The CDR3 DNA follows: TGTGCCACCAGTGATCCGACTAGCGGGGGCCCCACAGATACGCAGTATTTT. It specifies CATSDPTSGGPTDTQYF.

The CDR3 protein is CASSVTGVPGELFF. For the CDR3, the DNA is TGTGCCAGCAGCGTAACAGGGGTCCCCGGGGAGCTGTTTTTT. This rearrangement joins TRBV9 to TRBJ2-2; 7 nucleotides align to TRBD1. Germline CDR1 and CDR2: SGDLS and YYNGEE. The J segment lost 6 bases and the V segment lost 1 base, leaving 3 bases of the junction unmatched. This CDR3 spans 14 amino acids.

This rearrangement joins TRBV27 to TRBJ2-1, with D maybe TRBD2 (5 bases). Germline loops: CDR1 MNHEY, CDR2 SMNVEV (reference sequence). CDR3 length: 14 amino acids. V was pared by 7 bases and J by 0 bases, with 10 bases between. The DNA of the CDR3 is TGTGCCAGCACCCCCGGGAACTCCTACAATGAGCAGTTCTTC. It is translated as CASTPGNSYNEQFF.

The CDR3 sequence: CASSQRIQGSEQYF. The CDR3 DNA reads as TGTGCCAGCAGCCAACGGATACAGGGCAGCGAGCAGTACTTC. The rearrangement uses TRBV11-1 and TRBJ2-7, with a weak D call TRBD1 (6 bases). Germline CDR1 is SGHAT and CDR2 is FQDESV (reference sequence). The V gene lost 5 bases and the J gene lost 6 bases, with 17 bases spanning the gap. The CDR3 is made up of 14 amino acids.

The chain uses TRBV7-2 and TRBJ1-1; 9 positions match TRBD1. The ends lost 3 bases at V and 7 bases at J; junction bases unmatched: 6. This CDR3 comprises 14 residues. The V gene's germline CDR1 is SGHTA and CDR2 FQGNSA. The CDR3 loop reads CASSFATGGFEAFF. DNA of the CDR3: TGTGCCAGCAGCTTCGCTACAGGGGGCTTTGAAGCTTTCTTT.

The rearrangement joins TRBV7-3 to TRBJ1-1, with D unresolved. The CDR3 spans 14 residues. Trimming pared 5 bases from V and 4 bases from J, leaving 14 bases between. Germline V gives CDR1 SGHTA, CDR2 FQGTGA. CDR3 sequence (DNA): TGTGCCAGCAGCGGCGGATCTTCGAGCACTGAAGCTTTCTTT. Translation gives CASSGGSSSTEAFF. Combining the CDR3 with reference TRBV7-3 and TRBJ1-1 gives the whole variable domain GAGVSQTPSNKVTEKGKYVELRCDPISGHTALYWYRQSLGQGPEFLIYFQGTGAADDSGLPNDRFFAVRPEGSVSTLKIQRTERGDSAVYLCASSGGSSSTEAFFGQGTRLTVV.

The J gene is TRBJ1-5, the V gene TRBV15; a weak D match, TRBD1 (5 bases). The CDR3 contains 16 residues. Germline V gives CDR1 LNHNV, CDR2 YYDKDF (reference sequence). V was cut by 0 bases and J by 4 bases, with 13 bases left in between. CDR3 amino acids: CATSREGQNGNQPQHF. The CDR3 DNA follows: TGTGCCACCAGCAGAGAAGGACAAAATGGAAATCAGCCCCAGCATTTT. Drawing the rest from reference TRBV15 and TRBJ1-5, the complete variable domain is DAMVIQNPRYQVTQFGKPVTLSCSQTLNHNVMYWYQQKSSQAPKLLFHYYDKDFNNEADTPDNFQSRRPNTSFCFLDIRSPGLGDTAMYLCATSREGQNGNQPQHFGDGTRLSIL.